The entry that follows covers one T cell receptor (beta chain) sequence. Its antigen remains unknown. The PCR used 60 Vbeta and 13 Jbeta primers. Clones were sequenced by immunoSEQ multiplex PCR, and TCRdb holds only the in-frame ones, with some missing. The data show 150,000 to 200,000 clones, with roughly 79% seen just once and about a tenth held by the top ten. The record originates from a study of cytomegalovirus exposure and HLA in healthy donors. General study points: Most likely, a cluster of highly shared sequence variants arose as a sequencing artifact. The authors later found HLA-associated TCR beta chains more clonally expanded than equally common others.

CDR3 length: 17 residues. The ends lost 4 bases at V and 0 bases at J; junction bases unmatched: 6. Germline CDR1 SGHRS, CDR2 YFSETQ. V usage is TRBV5-1 and J usage is TRBJ1-4; 10 bases match TRBD1. The source of this sequence is a young man in good health and CMV-seropositive. The sequenced material came from PBMCs. This CDR3 reads CASSRAGQGTTNEKLFF. The CDR3 DNA reads as TGCGCCAGCAGCAGGGCGGGACAGGGGACAACTAATGAAAAACTGTTTTTT.